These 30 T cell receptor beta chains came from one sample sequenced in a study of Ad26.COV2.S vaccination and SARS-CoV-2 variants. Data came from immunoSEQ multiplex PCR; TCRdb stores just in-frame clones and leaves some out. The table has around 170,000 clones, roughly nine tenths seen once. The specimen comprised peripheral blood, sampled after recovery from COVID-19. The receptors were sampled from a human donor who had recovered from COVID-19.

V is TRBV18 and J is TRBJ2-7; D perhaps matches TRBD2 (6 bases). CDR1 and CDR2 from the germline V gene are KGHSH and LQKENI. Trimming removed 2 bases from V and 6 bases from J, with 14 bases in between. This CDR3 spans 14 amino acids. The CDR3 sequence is CASSPGVGGSEQYF. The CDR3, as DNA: TGTGCCAGCTCACCAGGGGTCGGAGGGTCCGAGCAGTACTTC.

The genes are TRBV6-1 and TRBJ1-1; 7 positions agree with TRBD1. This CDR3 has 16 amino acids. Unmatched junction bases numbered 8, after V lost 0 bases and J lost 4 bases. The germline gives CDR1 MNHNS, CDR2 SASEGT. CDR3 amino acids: CASSEAPTGAGTEAFF. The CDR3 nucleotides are TGTGCCAGCAGTGAAGCCCCAACAGGGGCGGGCACTGAAGCTTTCTTT.

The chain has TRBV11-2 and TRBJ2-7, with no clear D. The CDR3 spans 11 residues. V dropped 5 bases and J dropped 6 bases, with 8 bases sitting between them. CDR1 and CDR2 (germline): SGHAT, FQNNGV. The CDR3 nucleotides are TGTGCCAGCAGCAACCCTAGCGAGCAGTACTTC. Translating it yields CASSNPSEQYF.

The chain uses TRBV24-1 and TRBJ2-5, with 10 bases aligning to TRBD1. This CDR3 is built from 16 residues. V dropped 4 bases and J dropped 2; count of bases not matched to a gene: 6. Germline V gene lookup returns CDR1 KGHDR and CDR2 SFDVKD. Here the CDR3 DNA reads TGTGCCACCAGTGAATACCCGGGACAGGGGCAAGAGACCCAGTACTTC. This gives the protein CATSEYPGQGQETQYF.

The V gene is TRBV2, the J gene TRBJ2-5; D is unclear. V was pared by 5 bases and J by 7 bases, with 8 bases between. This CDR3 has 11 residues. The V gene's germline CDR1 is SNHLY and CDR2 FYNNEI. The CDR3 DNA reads TGTGCCAGCAGTTCCCTGGGGACCCAGTACTTC. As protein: CASSSLGTQYF.

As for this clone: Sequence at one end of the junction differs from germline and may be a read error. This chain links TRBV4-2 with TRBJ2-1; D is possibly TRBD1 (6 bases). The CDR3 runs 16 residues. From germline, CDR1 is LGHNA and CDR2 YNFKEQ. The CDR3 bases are TGTGCTAGCAGCCTACTACAGGGAAACCTTTACAATGAGCAGTTCTTC. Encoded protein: CASSLLQGNLYNEQFF.

This CDR3 reads CASSRASGSRYLSSYNEQFF. CDR3 coding DNA: TGTGCCAGTAGTAGAGCTAGCGGGTCACGATATTTAAGCTCCTACAATGAGCAGTTCTTC. V gene TRBV19 combines with J gene TRBJ2-1, with 8 bases aligning to TRBD2. The J segment lost 0 bases and the V segment lost 4 bases, leaving 17 bases of the junction unmatched. Looked up from germline, CDR1 is LNHDA and CDR2 is SQIVND (reference sequence). The CDR3 contains 20 residues.

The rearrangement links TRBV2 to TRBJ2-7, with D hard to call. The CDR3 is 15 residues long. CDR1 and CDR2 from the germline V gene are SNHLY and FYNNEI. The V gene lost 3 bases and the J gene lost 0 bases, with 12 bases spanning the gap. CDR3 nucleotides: TGTGCCAGCAGTGATCAGCCACAGAGCTCCTACGAGCAGTACTTC. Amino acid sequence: CASSDQPQSSYEQYF.

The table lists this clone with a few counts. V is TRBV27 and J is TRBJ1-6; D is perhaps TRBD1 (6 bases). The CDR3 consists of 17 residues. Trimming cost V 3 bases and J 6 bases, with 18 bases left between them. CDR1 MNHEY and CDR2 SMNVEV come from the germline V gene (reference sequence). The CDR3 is CASSLGAGHPLNSPLHF. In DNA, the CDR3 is TGTGCCAGCAGTTTGGGGGCGGGTCACCCCCTTAATTCACCCCTCCACTTT.

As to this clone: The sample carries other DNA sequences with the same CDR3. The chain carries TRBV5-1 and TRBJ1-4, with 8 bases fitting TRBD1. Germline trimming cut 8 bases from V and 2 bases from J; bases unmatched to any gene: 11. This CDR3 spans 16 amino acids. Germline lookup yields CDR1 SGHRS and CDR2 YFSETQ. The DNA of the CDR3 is TGCGCCAGTACCAGGATGGCAGGGGGCACTAATGAAAAACTGTTTTTT. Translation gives CASTRMAGGTNEKLFF.

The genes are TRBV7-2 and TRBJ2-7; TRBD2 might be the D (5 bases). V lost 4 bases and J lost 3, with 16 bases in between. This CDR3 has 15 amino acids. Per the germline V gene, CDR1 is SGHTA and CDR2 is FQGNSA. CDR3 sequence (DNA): TGTGCCAGCAGCTCCCGAGAGGGTCGTGGCTACGAGCAGTACTTC. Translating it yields CASSSREGRGYEQYF.

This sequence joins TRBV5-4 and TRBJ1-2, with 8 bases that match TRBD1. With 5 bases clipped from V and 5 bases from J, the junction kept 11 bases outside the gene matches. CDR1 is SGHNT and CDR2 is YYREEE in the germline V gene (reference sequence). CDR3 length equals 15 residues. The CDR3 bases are TGTGCCAGCAGGCCGTTAGGACAGGGCGAATATGGCTACACCTTC. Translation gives CASRPLGQGEYGYTF. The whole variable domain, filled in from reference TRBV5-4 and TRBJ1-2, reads ETGVTQSPTHLIKTRGQQVTLRCSSQSGHNTVSWYQQALGQGPQFIFQYYREEENGRGNFPPRFSGLQFPNYSSELNVNALELDDSALYLCASRPLGQGEYGYTFGSGTRLTVV.

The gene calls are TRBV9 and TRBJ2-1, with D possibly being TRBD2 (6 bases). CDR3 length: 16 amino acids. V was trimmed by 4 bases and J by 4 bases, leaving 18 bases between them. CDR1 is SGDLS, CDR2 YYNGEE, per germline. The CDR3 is CASSPSRLARYNEQFF. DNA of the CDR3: TGTGCCAGCAGCCCCTCTCGTCTAGCGCGTTACAATGAGCAGTTCTTC.

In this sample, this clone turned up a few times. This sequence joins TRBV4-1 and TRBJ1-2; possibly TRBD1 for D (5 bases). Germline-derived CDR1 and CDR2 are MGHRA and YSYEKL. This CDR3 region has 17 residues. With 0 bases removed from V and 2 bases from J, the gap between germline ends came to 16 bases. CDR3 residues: CASSQEGLRGKNYGYTF. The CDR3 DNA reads TGCGCCAGCAGCCAAGAAGGGTTACGGGGCAAAAACTATGGCTACACCTTC.

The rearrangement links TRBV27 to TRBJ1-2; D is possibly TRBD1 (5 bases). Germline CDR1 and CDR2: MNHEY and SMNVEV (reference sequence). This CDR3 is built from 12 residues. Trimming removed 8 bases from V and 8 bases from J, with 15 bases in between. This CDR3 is CASRAGFGGYTF. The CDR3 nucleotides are TGTGCCAGCCGAGCAGGGTTCGGCGGCTACACCTTC.

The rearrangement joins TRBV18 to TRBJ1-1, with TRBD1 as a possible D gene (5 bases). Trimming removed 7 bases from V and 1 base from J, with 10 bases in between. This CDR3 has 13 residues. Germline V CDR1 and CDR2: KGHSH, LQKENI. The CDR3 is CASFLRGNTEAFF. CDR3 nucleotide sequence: TGTGCCAGCTTTCTGAGGGGGAACACTGAAGCTTTCTTT. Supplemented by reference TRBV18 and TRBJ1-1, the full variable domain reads NAGVMQNPRHLVRRRGQEARLRCSPMKGHSHVYWYRQLPEEGLKFMVYLQKENIIDESGMPKERFSAEFPKEGPSILRIQQVVRGDSAAYFCASFLRGNTEAFFGQGTRLTVV.

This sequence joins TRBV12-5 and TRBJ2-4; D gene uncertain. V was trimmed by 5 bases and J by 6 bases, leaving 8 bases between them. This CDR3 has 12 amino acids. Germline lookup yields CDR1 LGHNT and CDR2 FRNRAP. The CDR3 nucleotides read TGTGCTAGTGGTCCAAAGACAAACATTCAGTACTTC. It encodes CASGPKTNIQYF.

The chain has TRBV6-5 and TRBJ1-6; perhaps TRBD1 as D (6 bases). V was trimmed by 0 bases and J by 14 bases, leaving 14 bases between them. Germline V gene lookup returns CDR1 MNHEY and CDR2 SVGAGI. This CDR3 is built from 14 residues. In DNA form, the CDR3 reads TGTGCCAGCAGTTACTCGATAGGGGGTGGATCCCTCCACTTT. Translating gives CASSYSIGGGSLHF.

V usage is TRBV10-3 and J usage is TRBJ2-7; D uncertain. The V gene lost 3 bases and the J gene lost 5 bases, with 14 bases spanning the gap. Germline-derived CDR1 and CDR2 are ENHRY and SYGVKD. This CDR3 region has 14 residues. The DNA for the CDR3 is TGTGCCATCAGTGAAGGCGAGAGGCCCCACGAGCAGTACTTC. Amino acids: CAISEGERPHEQYF.

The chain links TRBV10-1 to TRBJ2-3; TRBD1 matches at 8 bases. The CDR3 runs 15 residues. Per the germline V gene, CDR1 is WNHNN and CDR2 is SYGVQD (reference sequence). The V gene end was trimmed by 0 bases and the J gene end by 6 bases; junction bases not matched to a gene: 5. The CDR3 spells CASSESGTGIDTQYF. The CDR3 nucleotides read TGCGCCAGCAGTGAGTCGGGGACAGGAATCGATACGCAGTATTTT.

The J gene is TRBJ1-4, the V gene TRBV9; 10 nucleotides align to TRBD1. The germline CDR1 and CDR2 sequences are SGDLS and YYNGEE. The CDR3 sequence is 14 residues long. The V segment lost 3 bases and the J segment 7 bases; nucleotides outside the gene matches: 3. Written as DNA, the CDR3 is TGTGCCAGCAGCGAGACAGGGGGCGGTGAAAAACTGTTTTTT. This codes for CASSETGGGEKLFF.

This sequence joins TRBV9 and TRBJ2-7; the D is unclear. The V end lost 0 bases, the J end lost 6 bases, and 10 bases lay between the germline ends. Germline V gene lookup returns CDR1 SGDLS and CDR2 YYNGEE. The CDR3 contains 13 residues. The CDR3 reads CASSVGPSSEQYF. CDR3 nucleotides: TGTGCCAGCAGCGTAGGCCCCTCGTCCGAGCAGTACTTC.

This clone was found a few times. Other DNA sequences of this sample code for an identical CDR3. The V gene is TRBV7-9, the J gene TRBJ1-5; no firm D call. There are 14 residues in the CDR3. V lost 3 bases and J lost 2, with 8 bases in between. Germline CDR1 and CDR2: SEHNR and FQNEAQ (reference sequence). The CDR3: CASSLGQGNQPQHF. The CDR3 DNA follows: TGTGCCAGCAGCTTGGGCCAGGGCAATCAGCCCCAGCATTTT.

Here the CDR3 DNA reads TGTGCCAGCAGCTTGGGGCAGGACTATACCTACGAGCAGTACTTC. This codes for CASSLGQDYTYEQYF. This chain links TRBV5-6 with TRBJ2-7; possibly TRBD2 for D (6 bases). The CDR3 has 15 residues. V dropped 0 bases and J dropped 2 bases, with 12 bases sitting between them. Germline loops: CDR1 SGHDT, CDR2 YYEEEE.

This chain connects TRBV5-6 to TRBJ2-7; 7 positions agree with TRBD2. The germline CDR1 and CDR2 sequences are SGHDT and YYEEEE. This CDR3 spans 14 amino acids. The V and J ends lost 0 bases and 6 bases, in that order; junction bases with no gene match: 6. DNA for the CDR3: TGTGCCAGCAGCTTGGAAGTTGGGAGGGGCGAGCAGTACTTC. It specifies CASSLEVGRGEQYF.

CDR3 sequence reads: CASSLRMTGYTF. DNA of the CDR3: TGTGCCAGCAGCCTCAGGATGACGGGTTACACCTTC. This chain connects TRBV28 to TRBJ1-2; D is uncertain. Germline V gene sequence: CDR1 MDHEN, CDR2 SYDVKM. CDR3 length: 12 residues. Trimming took off 6 bases at V and 11 bases at J, with 16 bases between the two ends.

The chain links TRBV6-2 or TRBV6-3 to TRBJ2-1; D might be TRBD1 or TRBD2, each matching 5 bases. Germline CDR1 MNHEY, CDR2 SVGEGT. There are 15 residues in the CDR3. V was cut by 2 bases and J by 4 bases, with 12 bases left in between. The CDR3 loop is CASSYRDPAYNEQFF. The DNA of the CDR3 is TGTGCCAGCAGTTACCGGGACCCCGCTTACAATGAGCAGTTCTTC.

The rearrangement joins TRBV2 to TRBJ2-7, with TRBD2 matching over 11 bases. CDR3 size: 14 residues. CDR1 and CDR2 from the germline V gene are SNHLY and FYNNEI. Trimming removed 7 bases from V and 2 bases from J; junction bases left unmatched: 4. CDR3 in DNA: TGTGCCAGCATCCTTAGCGGGGGGGCCTACGAGCAGTACTTC. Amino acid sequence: CASILSGGAYEQYF.

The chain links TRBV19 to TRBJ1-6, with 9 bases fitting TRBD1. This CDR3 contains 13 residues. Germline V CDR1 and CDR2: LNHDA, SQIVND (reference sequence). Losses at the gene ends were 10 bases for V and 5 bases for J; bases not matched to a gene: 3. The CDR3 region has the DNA TGTGCCACACAGGGGGCGCATAATTCACCCCTCCACTTT. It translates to CATQGAHNSPLHF.

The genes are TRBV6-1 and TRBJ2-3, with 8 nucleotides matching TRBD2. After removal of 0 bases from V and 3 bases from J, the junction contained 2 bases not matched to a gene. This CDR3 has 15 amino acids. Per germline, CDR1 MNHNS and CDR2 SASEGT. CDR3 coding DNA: TGTGCCAGCAGTGAAGCAACTAGCGGAACAGATACGCAGTATTTT. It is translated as CASSEATSGTDTQYF.